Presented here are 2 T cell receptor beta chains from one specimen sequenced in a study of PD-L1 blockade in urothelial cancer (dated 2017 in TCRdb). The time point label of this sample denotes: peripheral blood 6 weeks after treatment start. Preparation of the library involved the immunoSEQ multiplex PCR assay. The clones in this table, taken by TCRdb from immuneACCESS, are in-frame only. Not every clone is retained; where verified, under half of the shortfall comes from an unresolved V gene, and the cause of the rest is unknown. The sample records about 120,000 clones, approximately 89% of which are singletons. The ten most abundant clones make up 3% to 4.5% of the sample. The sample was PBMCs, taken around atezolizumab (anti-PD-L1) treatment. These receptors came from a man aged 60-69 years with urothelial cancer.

The CDR3 reads CASSGSGSVNYGYTF. The CDR3 DNA reads TGTGCCAGCAGCGGATCAGGGTCGGTTAACTATGGCTACACCTTC. This chain joins TRBV7-8 and TRBJ1-2; maybe TRBD1 (5 bases). This CDR3 is 15 amino acids long. Germline V gene sequence: CDR1 SGHVS, CDR2 FQNEAQ. V shed 5 bases and J shed 1 base, with 14 bases lying between them.

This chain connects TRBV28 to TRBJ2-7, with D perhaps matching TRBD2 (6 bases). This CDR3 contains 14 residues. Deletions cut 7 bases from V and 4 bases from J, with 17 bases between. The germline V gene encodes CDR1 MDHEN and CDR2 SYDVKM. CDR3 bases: TGTGCCAGCAAAAAGCCGGGGGAGAGTTACGAGCAGTACTTC. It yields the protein CASKKPGESYEQYF.